This entry lists 19 T cell receptor beta chains sequenced from one sample in a study of long-term antiretroviral therapy in people with HIV. Investigators performed immunoSEQ version v3.0 at survey level. Some clones are missing from TCRdb's copy, which holds only in-frame ones; the method was immunoSEQ multiplex PCR. There are roughly 28,000 clones in the sample; approximately 90% occur only once, and approximately 4% lies in the top ten. This sample comprised unsorted PBMCs, obtained 3.1 years after starting antiretroviral therapy. The receptor set was obtained from a man aged 18 to 29 with HIV.

The chain has TRBV19 and TRBJ2-7, with D perhaps matching TRBD2 (6 bases). This CDR3 spans 15 amino acids. CDR1 and CDR2 (germline): LNHDA, SQIVND (reference sequence). V shed 6 bases and J shed 6 bases, with 21 bases lying between them. The CDR3 region is CASRFAGRGSSEQYF. DNA of the CDR3: TGTGCCAGTAGATTCGCAGGTCGGGGGTCGAGCGAGCAGTACTTC.

This rearrangement joins TRBV7-9 to TRBJ2-3; D remains ambiguous. The V end was cut by 1 base, the J end by 5 bases, with 7 bases between. The CDR3 has 13 amino acids. Germline V gives CDR1 SEHNR, CDR2 FQNEAQ (reference sequence). DNA for the CDR3: TGTGCCAGCAGCTTAGGGAACCGAGATACGCAGTATTTT. Translating it yields CASSLGNRDTQYF.

The chain couples TRBV19 to TRBJ1-2; 7 bases fit TRBD1. In germline, CDR1 is LNHDA, CDR2 SQIVND (reference sequence). V lost 7 bases and J lost 2; bases outside the gene matches: 7. The CDR3 spans 14 residues. In DNA, the CDR3 is TGTGCCAGTATTAACGTCAGGGGGAACTATGGCTACACCTTC. Encoded protein: CASINVRGNYGYTF. Full variable domain (outside the CDR3, taken from reference TRBV19 and TRBJ1-2): DGGITQSPKYLFRKEGQNVTLSCEQNLNHDAMYWYRQDPGQGLRLIYYSQIVNDFQKGDIAEGYSVSREKKESFPLTVTSAQKNPTAFYLCASINVRGNYGYTFGSGTRLTVV.

This clone was seen a single time. V usage is TRBV6-6 and J usage is TRBJ2-1; 10 nucleotides agree with TRBD1. From germline, CDR1 is MNHNY and CDR2 SVGAGI (reference sequence). The CDR3 runs 15 residues. Losses at the gene ends were 5 bases for V and 6 bases for J; bases not matched to a gene: 7. CDR3 sequence reads: CASSTRDRGGNEQFF. CDR3 nucleotide sequence: TGTGCCAGCAGTACCCGGGACAGGGGAGGCAATGAGCAGTTCTTC.

The chain recombines TRBV7-8 with TRBJ2-2, with 7 bases aligning to TRBD2. The trim removed 5 bases at V and 2 bases at J, leaving 8 bases unmatched. The germline CDR1 and CDR2 sequences are SGHVS and FQNEAQ. The CDR3 contains 16 residues. CDR3 nucleotides: TGTGCCAGCAGCGCAGGGAGGGAGCTAAACACCGGGGAGCTGTTTTTT. Its protein is CASSAGRELNTGELFF.

The chain is built from TRBV6-5 and TRBJ2-1; D ambiguous. This CDR3 region has 14 residues. Germline lookup yields CDR1 MNHEY and CDR2 SVGAGI. Trimming pared 2 bases from V and 1 base from J, leaving 6 bases between. The DNA of the CDR3 is TGTGCCAGCAGTTACGACTCGTCCTACAATGAGCAGTTCTTC. Protein product: CASSYDSSYNEQFF.

The chain employs TRBV19 and TRBJ2-2; 7 nucleotides agree with TRBD2. CDR3 length equals 12 residues. Trimming took 8 bases from V and 5 from J; bases not matched to a gene: 2. Per the germline V gene, CDR1 is LNHDA and CDR2 is SQIVND (reference sequence). CDR3 in amino acids: CASAGETGELFF. DNA of the CDR3: TGTGCCAGTGCGGGGGAAACCGGGGAGCTGTTTTTT.

The chain recombines TRBV7-9 with TRBJ2-5; no firm D call. The CDR3 runs 12 residues. V was trimmed by 1 base and J by 8 bases, leaving 8 bases between them. In germline, CDR1 is SEHNR, CDR2 FQNEAQ (reference sequence). CDR3 region: CASSLGLQTQYF. The CDR3 DNA reads TGTGCCAGCAGCTTAGGATTGCAAACCCAGTACTTC. The full variable domain, with the rest looked up from reference TRBV7-9 and TRBJ2-5, is DTGVSQNPRHKITKRGQNVTFRCDPISEHNRLYWYRQTLGQGPEFLTYFQNEAQLEKSRLLSDRFSAERPKGSFSTLEIQRTEQGDSAMYLCASSLGLQTQYFGPGTRLLVL.

V and J are TRBV5-7 and TRBJ2-3; D is uncertain. TRBV5-7 is labeled an ORF, and its function is uncertain. This CDR3 comprises 13 residues. The germline V and J ends were trimmed by 2 bases and 4 bases, with 8 bases remaining between them. CDR3 residues: CASSFYLADTQYF. The CDR3 nucleotides are TGTGCCAGCAGCTTTTATTTAGCAGATACGCAGTATTTT.

The chain is built from TRBV19 and TRBJ2-7, with D tentatively TRBD2 (5 bases). Germline lookup yields CDR1 LNHDA and CDR2 SQIVND (reference sequence). CDR3 length equals 12 residues. V was clipped by 10 bases and J by 2 bases, with 12 bases between them. CDR3 bases: TGTGCCACTCAAGCCGGGGCCTACGAGCAGTACTTC. Protein product: CATQAGAYEQYF.

The CDR3 DNA follows: TGTGCCAGCAGTTACGATCGGGCTAACTATGGCTACACCTTC. This gives the protein CASSYDRANYGYTF. This rearrangement joins TRBV6-6 to TRBJ1-2; D unresolved. The CDR3 has 14 amino acids. V was cut by 2 bases and J by 0 bases, with 7 bases left in between. Germline CDR1 reads MNHNY; CDR2 reads SVGAGI (reference sequence).

The chain links TRBV27 to TRBJ1-2; 9 bases agree with TRBD1. Trimming cost V 6 bases and J 5 bases; bases outside gene matches: 7. Germline V gene sequence: CDR1 MNHEY, CDR2 SMNVEV (reference sequence). There are 14 residues in the CDR3. The CDR3 reads CASRGQGEGYGYTF. The CDR3 DNA sequence: TGTGCCAGCAGGGGACAGGGAGAAGGGTATGGCTACACCTTC.

The chain links TRBV11-2 to TRBJ2-5; weak D call: TRBD2 (5 bases). Trimming pared 0 bases from V and 5 bases from J, leaving 7 bases between. Germline assignment: CDR1 SGHAT and CDR2 FQNNGV. The CDR3 contains 13 residues. The DNA for the CDR3 is TGTGCCAGCAGCTTAGAGGGAGTCGAGACCCAGTACTTC. Translated, it gives CASSLEGVETQYF.

V is TRBV11-2 and J is TRBJ2-5; D possibly corresponds to TRBD1 (6 bases). Trimming removed 5 bases from V and 5 bases from J, with 15 bases in between. Germline-derived CDR1 and CDR2 are SGHAT and FQNNGV. The CDR3 covers 14 residues. CDR3 sequence: CASSGGRVPETQYF. The CDR3 nucleotides read TGTGCCAGCAGCGGGGGCAGGGTACCGGAGACCCAGTACTTC.

The chain combines TRBV7-9 with TRBJ2-2, with D uncertain. This CDR3 has 13 residues. V gave up 3 bases and J gave up 5 bases, with 7 bases separating them. CDR1 is SEHNR, CDR2 FQNEAQ, per germline (reference sequence). CDR3 in amino acids: CASSFMQTGELFF. DNA for the CDR3: TGTGCCAGCAGCTTTATGCAGACCGGGGAGCTGTTTTTT. Drawing the rest from reference TRBV7-9 and TRBJ2-2, the complete variable domain is DTGVSQNPRHKITKRGQNVTFRCDPISEHNRLYWYRQTLGQGPEFLTYFQNEAQLEKSRLLSDRFSAERPKGSFSTLEIQRTEQGDSAMYLCASSFMQTGELFFGEGSRLTVL.

The J gene is TRBJ2-7, the V gene TRBV9; perhaps D is TRBD1 or TRBD2 (5 bases each). Per the germline V gene, CDR1 is SGDLS and CDR2 is YYNGEE. V shed 3 bases and J shed 0 bases, with 19 bases lying between them. The CDR3 is 17 amino acids. The CDR3 here is CASSASQVASSSYEQYF. Here the CDR3 DNA reads TGTGCCAGCAGCGCGTCACAGGTAGCGTCGAGCTCCTACGAGCAGTACTTC.

This clone was seen just once. The chain is built from TRBV18 and TRBJ2-7, with 7 bases fitting TRBD1. This CDR3 is built from 14 residues. Trimming removed 5 bases from V and 0 bases from J; junction bases left unmatched: 4. CDR1 and CDR2 (germline): KGHSH, LQKENI. CDR3 DNA: TGTGCCAGCTCAACGGCAGGGGGCTCCTACGAGCAGTACTTC. Its protein product is CASSTAGGSYEQYF.

The CDR3 nucleotides are TGTGCCAGCAGCTACCCCGGAAGAGCGGGGTACACAGATACGCAGTATTTT. Translated: CASSYPGRAGYTDTQYF. The rearrangement joins TRBV7-6 to TRBJ2-3; 7 positions match TRBD2. The germline V gene encodes CDR1 SGHVS and CDR2 FNYEAQ. This CDR3 is 17 amino acids long. V shed 4 bases, J shed 2 bases, and the junction held 12 bases outside the gene matches.

V gene TRBV6-1 combines with J gene TRBJ2-1, with D perhaps TRBD1 (6 bases). In germline, CDR1 is MNHNS, CDR2 SASEGT. The CDR3 covers 15 residues. V was clipped by 5 bases and J by 9 bases, with 20 bases between them. CDR3 residues: CASSPQDRISGEQFF. DNA for the CDR3: TGTGCCAGCAGTCCCCAAGACAGGATCTCGGGTGAGCAGTTCTTC.